A few counts support the clone carrying this TCR beta chain. Its target is not known. Via MiXCR, TCRdb re-called the reads, giving one row per CDR3 protein. The sample gives approximately 910,000 distinct CDR3 sequences, 31% of which show up once; more than 12% is in the top ten. The CDR3 is 14 residues long. Germline trimming cut 4 bases from V and 2 bases from J; bases unmatched to any gene: 1. This specimen comes from a study of T cell repertoires in cytomegalovirus infection. This sample comprised cultured CD8+ T cells from PBMCs, obtained from culture after CMV antigen stimulation. This receptor was taken from a human donor in good health (CMV status not recorded). Some clones in this sample may be carry-over from other donors' samples. The chain couples TRBV12-3 or TRBV12-4 to TRBJ2-3; 9 positions match TRBD1. The DNA for the CDR3 is TGTGCCAGCAGTTGGGACAGGGACACAGATACGCAGTATTTT. It is translated as CASSWDRDTDTQYF.